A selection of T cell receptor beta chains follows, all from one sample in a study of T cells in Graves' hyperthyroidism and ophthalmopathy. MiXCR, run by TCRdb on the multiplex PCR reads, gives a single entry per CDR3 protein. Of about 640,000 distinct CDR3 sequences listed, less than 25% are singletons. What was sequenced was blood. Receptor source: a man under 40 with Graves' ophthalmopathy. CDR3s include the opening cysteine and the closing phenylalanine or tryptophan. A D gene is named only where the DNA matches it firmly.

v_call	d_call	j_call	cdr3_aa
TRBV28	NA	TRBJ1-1	CASSLWGTAATEAFF
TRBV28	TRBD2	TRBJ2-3	CVSSRGGLAGVDTQYF
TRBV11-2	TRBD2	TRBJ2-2	CASSELAGGLTGELFF
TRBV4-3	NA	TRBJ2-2	CASSQEGGGRSTGELFF
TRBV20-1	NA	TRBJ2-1	CSARGGGQRSEQFF
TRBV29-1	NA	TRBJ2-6	CSVSLNSGANVLTF
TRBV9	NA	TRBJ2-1	CASSKQEYNEQFF
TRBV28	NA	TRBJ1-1	CASSVGITEAFF
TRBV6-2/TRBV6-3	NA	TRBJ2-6	CASRIPGLDLSGANVLTF
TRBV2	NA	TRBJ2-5	CASSEWRGQETQYF
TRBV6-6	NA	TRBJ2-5	CASSYGVGRGEETQYF
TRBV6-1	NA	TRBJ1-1	CASTAGTEAFF
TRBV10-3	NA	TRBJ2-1	CAITNRGGTGPVSYNEQFF
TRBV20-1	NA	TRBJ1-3	CSAALALLGNTIYF
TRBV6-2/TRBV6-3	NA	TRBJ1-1	CASSYSTGRLTEAFF
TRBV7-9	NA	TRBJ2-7	CASSFEGNRLSEQYF
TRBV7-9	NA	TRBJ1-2	CASSTPGGAGGRDGYTF
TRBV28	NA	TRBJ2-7	CASQGTSYEQYF
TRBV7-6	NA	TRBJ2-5	CASSIGVEGETQYF
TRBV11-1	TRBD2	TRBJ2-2	CASSQGLAGIGELFF
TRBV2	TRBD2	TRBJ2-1	CASSERTSHYNEQFF
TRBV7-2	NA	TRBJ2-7	CASSLNGNYEQYF
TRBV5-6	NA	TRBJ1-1	CASSWGPSQEAFF
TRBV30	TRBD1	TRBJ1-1	CAWSVGTGITEAFF
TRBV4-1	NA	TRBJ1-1	CASSQPWRGQDTEAFF
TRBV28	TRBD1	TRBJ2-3	CASGPDRGDTDTQYF
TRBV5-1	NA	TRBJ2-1	CASSLGGITYNEQFF